This TCR beta chain was retrieved from a study of CD8+ T cells in alopecia areata. The sequencing template was cDNA reverse transcribed from extracted RNA. Libraries were prepared by immunoSEQ multiplex PCR; TCRdb keeps only in-frame clonotypes and omits some of them. The sample records around 300,000 clones, approximately 60% being singletons. The CDR3 contains 12 residues. V shed 7 bases and J shed 4 bases, with 10 bases lying between them. CDR1 is GTSNPN, CDR2 SVGIG, per germline (reference sequence). The treatment was: oral pan-JAK inhibitor, 5-10 mg twice daily. Lesional scalp punch biopsies and peripheral blood were collected from alopecia areata patients. Of note for this clone: Its antigen is currently unknown.

Findings and limits, study-wide: Given one nonresponder, whether baseline CD8+ expansion relates to response remains uncertain. There were also resident alphabeta T cells of normal skin sequenced in scalp samples. More clonal than normal scalp was lesional scalp, particularly alopecia totalis/universalis.

The chain joins TRBV30 to TRBJ1-4; a possible D gene is TRBD1 (6 bases). This specimen consisted of CD4+ T cells sorted from blood, obtained around week 53, from a patient treated with tofacitinib. This TCR came from a human donor with alopecia areata. The CDR3 DNA reads TGTGCCTTAGAGGACAGTAATGAAAAACTGTTTTTT. Translating it yields CALEDSNEKLFF.